The next 19 T cell receptor beta chains were all read from a single sample in a study of CD8+CD57+ T cells in acquired aplastic anemia. The study profiled TCR beta VDJ and CDR3 using genomic DNA as template. TCRdb re-analysed the reads in MiXCR, keeping a single row per CDR3 protein. The table records some 130,000 distinct CDR3 sequences, about 46% of them present only once. Sequenced material: sorted CD4+, CD8+, or CD8+CD57+ T cells (not recorded which) from PBMCs. These receptors were collected from a human donor in good health, serving as a control.

This clonotype was counted a single time. This rearrangement joins TRBV2 to TRBJ2-7, with 10 bases that match TRBD2. Germline CDR1 SNHLY, CDR2 FYNNEI. The CDR3 spans 14 residues. Trimming at V came to 6 bases and at J to 7 bases, leaving 9 bases not matched to a gene. CDR3 sequence (DNA): TGTGCCAGCAGGGTAGCGGGGGGCCTTCCGGAGCAGTACTTC. Translating gives CASRVAGGLPEQYF.

In this sample, this clonotype turned up many times. The CDR3 here is CSAPTSLRMSGEQFF. CDR3 bases: TGCAGTGCCCCGACTAGCCTTCGAATGTCAGGTGAGCAGTTCTTC. The gene calls are TRBV20-1 and TRBJ2-1; 7 nucleotides agree with TRBD2. Germline V gene data show CDR1 as DFQATT and CDR2 as SNEGSKA (reference sequence). The CDR3 totals 15 residues. V lost 6 bases, J lost 9 bases, and 17 bases stayed unmatched.

This clonotype has at least ten counts. The chain combines TRBV19 with TRBJ1-2, with TRBD1 matching 8 bases. Germline CDR1 is LNHDA and CDR2 is SQIVND (reference sequence). J was trimmed by 3 bases and V by 0 bases; bases with no gene match: 15. CDR3 length: 19 residues. CDR3 amino acids: CASSIDRGQGAITDYGYTF. CDR3 bases: TGTGCCAGTAGTATAGATCGTGGGCAGGGGGCTATAACAGACTATGGCTACACCTTC.

The chain uses TRBV2 and TRBJ2-7, with 8 bases matching TRBD1. The CDR3 runs 13 residues. V was pared by 9 bases and J by 2 bases, with 6 bases of the junction left unmatched. Germline CDR1 SNHLY, CDR2 FYNNEI. The CDR3 DNA sequence: TGTGCCAGTCAGACAGGGGTACCCTACGAGCAGTACTTC. This encodes CASQTGVPYEQYF.

CDR3 amino acids: CASSSGTSGVRTDTQYF. The CDR3 DNA reads TGTGCCAGCAGCTCAGGGACTAGCGGGGTCCGCACAGATACGCAGTATTTT. The chain has TRBV7-7 and TRBJ2-3; 13 nucleotides line up with TRBD2. The V and J ends lost 4 bases and 1 base, in that order; junction bases with no gene match: 5. The CDR3 spans 17 residues. CDR1 SSHAT and CDR2 FNYEAQ come from the germline V gene (reference sequence).

The J gene is TRBJ2-3, the V gene TRBV20-1, with 8 bases lining up with TRBD2. In germline, CDR1 is DFQATT, CDR2 SNEGSKA (reference sequence). V was pared by 3 bases and J by 5 bases, with 7 bases of the junction left unmatched. This CDR3 comprises 14 residues. Here the CDR3 DNA reads TGCAGTGCTAGCGGGGGGGCCTCGGGAGATACGCAGTATTTT. It codes for CSASGGASGDTQYF.

This clonotype rates as medium-sized (0.01 to 0.1%). The rearrangement links TRBV7-2 to TRBJ2-7; the D is unclear. The CDR3 runs 13 residues. V gave up 3 bases and J gave up 5 bases, with 11 bases separating them. Germline CDR1 reads SGHTA; CDR2 reads FQGNSA. The CDR3 is CASSFISRDEQYF. The CDR3, as DNA: TGTGCCAGCAGCTTTATCAGTAGGGACGAGCAGTACTTC.

This clonotype was observed at least ten times. The rearrangement links TRBV6-5 to TRBJ1-4; D call uncertain. This CDR3 comprises 16 residues. The germline V and J ends were trimmed by 4 bases and 5 bases, with 17 bases remaining between them. Germline CDR1 is MNHEY and CDR2 is SVGAGI. CDR3 protein: CASSSALRGGNEKLFF. The CDR3 nucleotides read TGTGCCAGCAGTTCGGCCCTGCGCGGAGGCAATGAAAAACTGTTTTTT.

This clonotype was counted at least ten times. This rearrangement joins TRBV27 to TRBJ1-5; D is possibly TRBD1 (6 bases). Per the germline V gene, CDR1 is MNHEY and CDR2 is SMNVEV (reference sequence). This CDR3 has 14 residues. V dropped 2 bases and J dropped 6 bases, with 11 bases sitting between them. This chain's CDR3 is CASSLTGGGQPQHF. The CDR3 DNA follows: TGTGCCAGCAGTTTAACGGGGGGCGGTCAGCCCCAGCATTTT.

Ten or more counts support this clonotype. This chain joins TRBV11-2 and TRBJ1-1; perhaps TRBD1 as D (6 bases). The CDR3 sequence is 15 residues long. Germline CDR1 SGHAT, CDR2 FQNNGV. Trimming removed 5 bases at V and 0 bases at J, with 13 bases between. The CDR3 DNA follows: TGTGCCAGCAGCCCAACTGGACAGCTGAACACTGAAGCTTTCTTT. Translated, it gives CASSPTGQLNTEAFF.

This clonotype was observed a few times. It may be a read error: a sequence one base away is much more abundant. The rearrangement joins TRBV20-1 to TRBJ2-1; perhaps TRBD1 as D (6 bases). CDR3 length equals 14 residues. Germline-derived CDR1 and CDR2 are DFQATT and SNEGSKA (reference sequence). The DNA for the CDR3 is TGCAGTGCTAGAGTTGGGGGCAACTACAATGAGCAGCTCTTC. This codes for CSARVGGNYNEQLF.

This clonotype has ten or more counts. V usage is TRBV5-6 and J usage is TRBJ1-3; D is unresolved. Per germline, CDR1 SGHDT and CDR2 YYEEEE. The ends were cut back, 0 bases at V and 2 bases at J, with 6 bases in the middle. The CDR3 totals 14 residues. This CDR3 reads CASSLGTAGNTIYF. CDR3 nucleotide sequence: TGTGCCAGCAGCTTGGGGACGGCTGGAAACACCATATATTTT. Drawing the rest from reference TRBV5-6 and TRBJ1-3, the complete variable domain is DAGVTQSPTHLIKTRGQQVTLRCSPKSGHDTVSWYQQALGQGPQFIFQYYEEEERQRGNFPDRFSGHQFPNYSSELNVNALLLGDSALYLCASSLGTAGNTIYFGEGSWLTVV.

This clonotype was seen only a few times. V gene TRBV12-3 or TRBV12-4 combines with J gene TRBJ2-2; TRBD2 matches at 8 bases. J lost 6 bases, V lost 5 bases, and 11 bases had no gene match. This CDR3 region has 16 residues. CDR3 in DNA: TGTGCCAGCAGTGGCCCGGGGACTAGTTTCGCCGGGGAGCTGTTTTTT. Amino acid sequence: CASSGPGTSFAGELFF.

This clonotype was seen at least ten times. The chain recombines TRBV2 with TRBJ1-2; D not resolved. Germline assignment: CDR1 SNHLY and CDR2 FYNNEI. Trimming removed 7 bases from V and 13 bases from J, with 28 bases in between. CDR3 length: 15 residues. CDR3 in amino acids: CASTPRPLAITPGTF. The CDR3 DNA sequence: TGTGCCAGCACCCCACGGCCCCTCGCTATCACCCCGGGCACCTTC.

This chain connects TRBV2 to TRBJ1-1; TRBD1 agrees at 8 bases. The length of the CDR3 is 12 residues. CDR1 SNHLY and CDR2 FYNNEI come from the germline V gene. The V gene end was trimmed by 11 bases and the J gene end by 4 bases; junction bases not matched to a gene: 6. The CDR3 region is CAGQGGGTEAFF. The CDR3 nucleotides are TGTGCCGGACAGGGAGGGGGCACTGAAGCTTTCTTT.

The chain recombines TRBV19 with TRBJ1-5; D is ambiguous. V was shortened by 6 bases and J by 4 bases, with 16 bases between the two germline ends. The CDR3 is 15 amino acids. The germline V gene encodes CDR1 LNHDA and CDR2 SQIVND (reference sequence). The CDR3 region has the DNA TGTGCCAGTAGGTTCGAAGGAGGGAATAATCAGCCCCAGCATTTT. This gives the protein CASRFEGGNNQPQHF.

In its sample, this clonotype was seen many times. This chain joins TRBV7-9 and TRBJ1-1, with TRBD1 as a possible D gene (5 bases). There are 16 residues in the CDR3. V dropped 1 base and J dropped 1 base, with 13 bases sitting between them. CDR1 is SEHNR and CDR2 is FQNEAQ in the germline V gene (reference sequence). DNA of the CDR3: TGTGCCAGCAGCTTAGGGTTGGGCGGACAGAACACTGAAGCTTTCTTT. Translating gives CASSLGLGGQNTEAFF.

This clonotype was seen many times. The chain uses TRBV14 and TRBJ1-5, with D hard to call. Germline loops: CDR1 SGHDN, CDR2 FVKESK. CDR3 size: 13 residues. Trimming stripped 0 bases from V and 4 bases from J, with 4 bases between. As DNA, the CDR3 is TGTGCCAGCAGCCAAGACCATAATCAGCCCCAGCATTTT. Protein: CASSQDHNQPQHF. Using reference TRBV14 and TRBJ1-5 for the parts outside the CDR3, the full variable domain is EAGVTQFPSHSVIEKGQTVTLRCDPISGHDNLYWYRRVMGKEIKFLLHFVKESKQDESGMPNNRFLAERTGGTYSTLKVQPAELEDSGVYFCASSQDHNQPQHFGDGTRLSIL.

In DNA, the CDR3 is TGTGCCAGCAGTTTCCCTTCTGGGGCCAACGTCCTGACTTTC. It yields the protein CASSFPSGANVLTF. J is TRBJ2-6 and V is TRBV7-3; D is unclear. The germline V and J ends were trimmed by 6 bases and 1 base, with 7 bases remaining between them. Germline V gives CDR1 SGHTA, CDR2 FQGTGA. This CDR3 is 14 amino acids long.